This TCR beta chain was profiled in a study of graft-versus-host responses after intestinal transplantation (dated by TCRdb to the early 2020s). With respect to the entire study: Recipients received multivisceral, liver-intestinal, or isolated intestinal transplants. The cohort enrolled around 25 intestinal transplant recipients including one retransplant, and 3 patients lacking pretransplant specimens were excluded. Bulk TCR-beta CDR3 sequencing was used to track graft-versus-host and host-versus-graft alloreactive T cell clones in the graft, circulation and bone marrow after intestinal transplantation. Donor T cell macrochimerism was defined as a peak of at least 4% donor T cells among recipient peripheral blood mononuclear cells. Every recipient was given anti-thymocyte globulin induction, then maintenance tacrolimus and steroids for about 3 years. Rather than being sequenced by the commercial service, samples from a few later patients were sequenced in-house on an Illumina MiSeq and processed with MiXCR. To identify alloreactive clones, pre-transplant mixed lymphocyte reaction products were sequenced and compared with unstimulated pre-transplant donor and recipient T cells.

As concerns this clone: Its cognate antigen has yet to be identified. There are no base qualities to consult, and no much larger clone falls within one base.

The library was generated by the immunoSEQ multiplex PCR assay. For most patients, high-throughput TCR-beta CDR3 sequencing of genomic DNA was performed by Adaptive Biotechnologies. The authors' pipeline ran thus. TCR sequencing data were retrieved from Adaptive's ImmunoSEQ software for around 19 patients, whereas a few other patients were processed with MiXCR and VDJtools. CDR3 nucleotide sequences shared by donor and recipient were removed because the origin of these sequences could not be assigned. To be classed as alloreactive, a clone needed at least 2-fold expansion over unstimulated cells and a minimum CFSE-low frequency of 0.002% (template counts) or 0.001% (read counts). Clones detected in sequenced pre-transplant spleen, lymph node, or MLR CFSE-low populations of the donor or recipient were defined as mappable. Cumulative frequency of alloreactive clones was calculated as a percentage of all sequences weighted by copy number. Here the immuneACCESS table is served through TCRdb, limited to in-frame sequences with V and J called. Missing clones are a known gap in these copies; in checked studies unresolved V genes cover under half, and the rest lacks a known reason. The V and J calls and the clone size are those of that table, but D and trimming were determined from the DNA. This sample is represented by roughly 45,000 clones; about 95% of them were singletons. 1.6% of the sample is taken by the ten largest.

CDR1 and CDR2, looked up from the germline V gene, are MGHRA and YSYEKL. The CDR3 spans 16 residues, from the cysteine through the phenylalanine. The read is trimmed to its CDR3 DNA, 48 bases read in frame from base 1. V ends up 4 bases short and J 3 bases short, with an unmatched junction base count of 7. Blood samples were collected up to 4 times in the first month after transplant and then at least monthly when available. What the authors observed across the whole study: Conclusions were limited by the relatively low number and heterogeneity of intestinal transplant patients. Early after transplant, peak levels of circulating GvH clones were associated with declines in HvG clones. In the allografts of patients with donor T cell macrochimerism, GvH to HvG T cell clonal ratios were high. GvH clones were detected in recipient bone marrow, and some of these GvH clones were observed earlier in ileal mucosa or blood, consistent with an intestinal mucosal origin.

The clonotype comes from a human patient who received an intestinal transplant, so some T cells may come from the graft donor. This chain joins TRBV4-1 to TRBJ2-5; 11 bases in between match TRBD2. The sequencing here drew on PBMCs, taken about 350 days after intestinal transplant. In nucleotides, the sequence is TGCGCCAGCAGCCCCGGGACTAGCGGAGCCGAAGAGACCCAGTACTTC. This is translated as CASSPGTSGAEETQYF.